The 32 T cell receptor beta chains below all came from one sample that was sequenced in a study of Graves' ophthalmopathy and Graves' hyperthyroidism. The authors amplified TCR beta CDR3 regions, and they did so from RNA transcripts for repertoire sequencing. Second-round multiplex PCR came after first-round RT-PCR with HTBI primers. TCRdb reanalysed the multiplex PCR reads using MiXCR and keeps one entry per CDR3 protein. The top ten hold about 40% of the sample, which has around 670,000 distinct CDR3 sequences, 40% seen once. The material sequenced was peripheral blood. The source of these receptors is an adult man with Graves' ophthalmopathy.

Note on this clonotype: A single base separates this from a much larger clone, so it may be a read error. V is TRBV6-1 and J is TRBJ1-1; a weak D match, TRBD1 (5 bases). The CDR3 spans 12 residues. The V and J ends lost 7 bases and 6 bases respectively, with 12 bases between them. Germline lookup yields CDR1 MNHNS and CDR2 SASEGT. CDR3 amino acids: CASIRQKAEAFF. Here the CDR3 DNA reads TGTGCCAGCATCCGACAGAAGGCTGAAGCTTTCTTT.

The chain carries TRBV9 and TRBJ1-1; 7 bases align to TRBD1. The CDR3 extends over 16 amino acids. Germline V gene data show CDR1 as SGDLS and CDR2 as YYNGEE. J lost 1 base, V lost 4 bases, and 10 bases had no gene match. The CDR3: CASSRTAGQRNTEAFF. CDR3 DNA sequence: TGTGCCAGCAGCCGAACCGCGGGACAGAGGAACACTGAAGCTTTCTTT.

The rearrangement uses TRBV15 and TRBJ2-3; the D is unclear. The CDR3 runs to 15 residues. Trimming took 0 bases from V and 2 from J, leaving 9 bases between them. Looked up from germline, CDR1 is LNHNV and CDR2 is YYDKDF (reference sequence). In nucleotides, the CDR3 is TGTGCCACCAGCAGAGATACCAGATCCACAGATACGCAGTATTTT. Its protein is CATSRDTRSTDTQYF.

The CDR3 here is CASSPRGRVGGYTF. The CDR3 DNA follows: TGTGCCAGTAGTCCAAGGGGCCGAGTTGGCGGCTACACCTTC. V is TRBV19 and J is TRBJ1-2; TRBD1 might be the D (5 bases). This CDR3 region has 14 residues. From germline, CDR1 is LNHDA and CDR2 SQIVND (reference sequence). Trimming took 5 bases from V and 8 from J, leaving 18 bases between them.

The chain combines TRBV14 with TRBJ2-7, with D possibly being TRBD1 (7 bases). The CDR3 contains 20 residues. Germline V gene data show CDR1 as SGHDN and CDR2 as FVKESK. V was pared by 4 bases and J by 0 bases, with 28 bases between. Here the CDR3 reads CASSPGFFRGRGVSSYEQYF. In nucleotides, the CDR3 is TGTGCCAGCAGCCCCGGGTTCTTCCGGGGCAGGGGGGTAAGCTCCTACGAGCAGTACTTC.

As for this clonotype: This may be a read error: a much more frequent sequence differs by one nucleotide. The gene calls are TRBV25-1 and TRBJ1-2; D is perhaps TRBD1 (6 bases). CDR1 is MGHDK and CDR2 is SYGVNS in the germline V gene. Trimming removed 6 bases at V and 1 base at J, with 15 bases between. This CDR3 spans 15 amino acids. The CDR3 is CASSSSDSLNYGYTF. Written as DNA, the CDR3 is TGTGCCAGCAGCTCCTCGGACAGTCTTAACTATGGCTACACCTTC.

Concerning this clonotype: Compared with germline, one end of the junction differs, possibly owing to a read error. The chain uses TRBV15 and TRBJ2-7; TRBD2 might be the D (6 bases). Germline CDR1 LNHNV, CDR2 YYDKDF (reference sequence). This CDR3 has 15 amino acids. The CDR3 nucleotides are TGTGCCAGCAGCTTGTCGGGGGATTACGGTTACGAGCAGTACTTC. It encodes CASSLSGDYGYEQYF.

V usage is TRBV5-1 and J usage is TRBJ1-1; D gene ambiguous. V dropped 0 bases and J dropped 4 bases, with 10 bases sitting between them. The CDR3 length is 14 residues. Germline CDR1 reads SGHRS; CDR2 reads YFSETQ. This chain's CDR3 is CASSLGPGCTEAFF. The CDR3 DNA sequence: TGCGCCAGCAGCTTGGGGCCGGGGTGCACTGAAGCTTTCTTT.

The gene calls are TRBV20-1 and TRBJ2-5, with 8 bases aligning to TRBD1. Germline CDR1 and CDR2: DFQATT and SNEGSKA (reference sequence). There are 16 residues in the CDR3. The ends lost 5 bases at V and 5 bases at J; junction bases unmatched: 16. The CDR3 region is CSASSWDRLGPETQYF. The CDR3 DNA sequence: TGCAGTGCTTCCTCCTGGGACAGGTTAGGGCCGGAGACCCAGTACTTC.

This clonotype was detected many times. The V call is TRBV7-8, the J call TRBJ1-5; D is perhaps TRBD1 (5 bases). This CDR3 spans 15 amino acids. Germline CDR1 and CDR2: SGHVS and FQNEAQ. Deletions cut 5 bases from V and 6 bases from J, with 17 bases between. The CDR3: CASSPFSGLGQPQHF. The CDR3 coding sequence is TGTGCCAGCAGCCCCTTTTCGGGGCTTGGTCAGCCCCAGCATTTT.

The genes are TRBV7-6 and TRBJ2-5; D is unresolved. This CDR3 is 14 amino acids long. Germline CDR1 reads SGHVS; CDR2 reads FNYEAQ. V was trimmed by 2 bases and J by 6 bases, leaving 13 bases between them. CDR3 loop: CASSLTEWGKTQYF. The CDR3 DNA follows: TGTGCCAGCAGCTTAACGGAGTGGGGAAAGACCCAGTACTTC.

This clonotype was recorded a few times. The chain is built from TRBV9 and TRBJ1-6, with a weak D call TRBD1 (6 bases). V was cut by 0 bases and J by 7 bases, with 11 bases left in between. The CDR3 covers 15 residues. Germline-derived CDR1 and CDR2 are SGDLS and YYNGEE. The CDR3 nucleotides are TGTGCCAGCAGCGTAGAGGACAGACAAAATTCACCCCTCCACTTT. It yields the protein CASSVEDRQNSPLHF.

In its sample, this clonotype was seen many times. V and J are TRBV15 and TRBJ1-5, with D perhaps matching TRBD1 (6 bases). This CDR3 contains 14 residues. Germline lookup yields CDR1 LNHNV and CDR2 YYDKDF (reference sequence). Trimming stripped 4 bases from V and 2 bases from J, with 9 bases between. CDR3 bases: TGTGCCACCAGCAATAGACAGGGCAATCAGCCCCAGCATTTT. Amino acid sequence: CATSNRQGNQPQHF.

This clonotype has just a few counts. The gene calls are TRBV5-1 and TRBJ2-7, with TRBD2 as a possible D gene (6 bases). This CDR3 spans 15 amino acids. The germline CDR1 and CDR2 sequences are SGHRS and YFSETQ. V gave up 6 bases and J gave up 1 base, with 17 bases separating them. CDR3 region: CASTYSGRGSYEQYF. The CDR3 nucleotides read TGCGCCAGCACCTATAGCGGAAGAGGTTCCTACGAGCAGTACTTC.

This clonotype occurred many times. The chain employs TRBV7-2 and TRBJ2-7, with D perhaps matching TRBD1 (7 bases). V was cut by 1 base and J by 8 bases, with 18 bases left in between. Germline values: CDR1 SGHTA, CDR2 FQGNSA. The CDR3 has 15 amino acids. CDR3 DNA sequence: TGTGCCAGCAGCTTAGGCAGGGGGGATGCTTTGAAGCAGTACTTC. Its translation is CASSLGRGDALKQYF.

This clonotype was recorded once. The chain uses TRBV29-1 and TRBJ1-1; the match to TRBD1 covers 7 bases. The germline V gene has CDR1 SQVTM and CDR2 ANQGSEA. Trimming removed 6 bases from V and 5 bases from J; junction bases left unmatched: 9. This CDR3 is built from 13 residues. This CDR3 reads CSVVPGQVTEAFF. As DNA, the CDR3 is TGCAGCGTCGTCCCCGGACAGGTGACTGAAGCTTTCTTT.

This chain connects TRBV29-1 to TRBJ1-1; no reliable D call. The length of the CDR3 is 12 residues. Germline V lookup: CDR1 SQVTM, CDR2 ANQGSEA. The CDR3 region is CIRRGVDTEAFF. For the CDR3, the DNA is TGCATTAGGCGGGGAGTTGACACTGAAGCTTTCTTT.

In the case of this clonotype: A read error may be the cause here, since a much bigger clone is one base away. V usage is TRBV19 and J usage is TRBJ1-1; D uncertain. This CDR3 is 13 amino acids long. Germline CDR1 LNHDA, CDR2 SQIVND (reference sequence). DNA for the CDR3: TGTGCCAGTAGTATTGGAGAGAACACTGAAGCTCTCTTT. Encoded protein: CASSIGENTEALF.

The rearrangement links TRBV9 to TRBJ2-7, with D perhaps TRBD2 (5 bases). Germline V gene data show CDR1 as SGDLS and CDR2 as YYNGEE. The CDR3 length is 13 residues. V was clipped by 4 bases and J by 5 bases, with 13 bases between them. The CDR3 bases are TGTGCCAGCAGCTCCCTCAGGCGGGACGAGCAGTACTTC. This codes for CASSSLRRDEQYF.

This rearrangement joins TRBV6-6 to TRBJ1-1; D gene unclear. From germline, CDR1 is MNHNY and CDR2 SVGAGI (reference sequence). V lost 2 bases and J lost 1, with 11 bases in between. This CDR3 is built from 15 residues. In DNA form, the CDR3 reads TGTGCCAGCAGTTACCCCGGCAGACCGAACACTGAAGCTTTCTTT. Amino acid sequence: CASSYPGRPNTEAFF.

The chain joins TRBV11-1 to TRBJ2-7; D is possibly TRBD1 (5 bases). V shed 3 bases and J shed 5 bases, with 11 bases lying between them. Per germline, CDR1 SGHAT and CDR2 FQDESV (reference sequence). This CDR3 has 13 amino acids. The CDR3 is CASSFPQANEQYF. CDR3 sequence (DNA): TGTGCCAGCAGCTTTCCACAGGCCAACGAGCAGTACTTC. The whole variable domain, remainder taken from reference TRBV11-1 and TRBJ2-7, is EAEVAQSPRYKITEKSQAVAFWCDPISGHATLYWYRQILGQGPELLVQFQDESVVDDSQLPKDRFSAERLKGVDSTLKIQPAELGDSAMYLCASSFPQANEQYFGPGTRLTVT.

In DNA, the CDR3 is TGTGCCAGCAGTTGGCGGACACTGATGGGAACCTACGAGCAGTACTTC. It encodes CASSWRTLMGTYEQYF. The chain has TRBV6-5 and TRBJ2-7; possibly TRBD1 for D (5 bases). There are 16 residues in the CDR3. Germline CDR1 is MNHEY and CDR2 is SVGAGI. Trimming shortened V by 4 bases and J by 2 bases, and 18 bases separated the two germline ends.

This clonotype was seen many times. The J gene is TRBJ2-7, the V gene TRBV19, with 9 bases aligning to TRBD1. Germline CDR1 reads LNHDA; CDR2 reads SQIVND (reference sequence). The length of the CDR3 is 15 residues. V dropped 3 bases and J dropped 5; count of bases not matched to a gene: 8. CDR3: CASSIAGTGLHEQYF. Here the CDR3 DNA reads TGTGCCAGTAGTATCGCCGGGACAGGGCTGCACGAGCAGTACTTC.

This clonotype was counted only a few times. The rearrangement uses TRBV6-5 and TRBJ1-4, with D maybe TRBD1 (5 bases). Per the germline V gene, CDR1 is MNHEY and CDR2 is SVGAGI. V was trimmed by 4 bases and J by 2 bases, leaving 8 bases between them. The CDR3 extends over 14 amino acids. DNA for the CDR3: TGTGCCAGCAGTTTCGGGACGACTAATGAAAAACTGTTTTTT. Amino acid sequence: CASSFGTTNEKLFF.

This clonotype was counted only a few times. The chain combines TRBV7-8 with TRBJ1-2; perhaps TRBD1 as D (5 bases). Trimming stripped 2 bases from V and 3 bases from J, with 16 bases between. The germline V gene has CDR1 SGHVS and CDR2 FQNEAQ. The CDR3 is 16 amino acids. CDR3 sequence (DNA): TGTGCCAGCAGCTTAACTGGGGCAGGTATATACTATGGCTACACCTTC. It encodes CASSLTGAGIYYGYTF.

The chain carries TRBV2 and TRBJ1-1, with D unresolved. Germline V gene lookup returns CDR1 SNHLY and CDR2 FYNNEI. This CDR3 has 13 residues. V lost 5 bases, J lost 6 bases, and 13 bases lay in between. CDR3 region: CASSSGPAAEAFF. The CDR3 DNA is TGTGCCAGCAGTTCCGGCCCGGCCGCTGAAGCTTTCTTT.

The rearrangement joins TRBV20-1 to TRBJ1-6; tentatively, D is TRBD1 (5 bases). Per germline, CDR1 DFQATT and CDR2 SNEGSKA (reference sequence). V was pared by 1 base and J by 11 bases, with 15 bases between. The CDR3 length is 14 residues. DNA of the CDR3: TGCAGTGCTAGAGGTCGAGGGGTTCAGGCACCCCTCCACTTT. Translated: CSARGRGVQAPLHF.

This clonotype has ten or more counts. V gene TRBV29-1 combines with J gene TRBJ1-2, with D perhaps TRBD1 (5 bases). Germline CDR1 reads SQVTM; CDR2 reads ANQGSEA. Trimming removed 1 base at V and 0 bases at J, with 15 bases between. The CDR3 contains 16 residues. Here the CDR3 reads CSVEGIEGTSNYGYTF. The DNA for the CDR3 is TGCAGCGTTGAAGGTATCGAGGGGACGTCTAACTATGGCTACACCTTC.

The CDR3 spells CSADPGGGNERGAETQYF. The CDR3 DNA follows: TGCAGTGCCGATCCCGGGGGCGGAAACGAGCGGGGAGCAGAGACCCAGTACTTC. The chain uses TRBV20-1 and TRBJ2-5; a weak D match, TRBD2 (7 bases). Trimming removed 6 bases at V and 4 bases at J, with 30 bases between. Germline V gives CDR1 DFQATT, CDR2 SNEGSKA (reference sequence). This CDR3 has 18 residues.

This clonotype was recorded once. This CDR3 reads CAIFSPGQGPYGYTF. In DNA, the CDR3 is TGTGCCATCTTTAGCCCCGGACAGGGACCCTATGGCTACACCTTC. The chain combines TRBV10-3 with TRBJ1-2, with TRBD1 identical over 8 bases. Germline V gives CDR1 ENHRY, CDR2 SYGVKD. J gave up 4 bases and V 8 bases, and 12 bases lay outside the gene matches. The CDR3 runs 15 residues.

In this sample, this clonotype turned up once. This chain connects TRBV7-2 to TRBJ2-7; 8 bases line up with TRBD2. The CDR3 is 15 amino acids. The J segment lost 2 bases and the V segment lost 0 bases, leaving 3 bases of the junction unmatched. Germline CDR1 SGHTA, CDR2 FQGNSA. The CDR3 is CASSLASGVTYEQYF. The CDR3, as DNA: TGTGCCAGCAGCTTAGCTAGCGGGGTAACCTACGAGCAGTACTTC.

This clonotype appeared a few times. The gene calls are TRBV7-9 and TRBJ2-5; D is unresolved. This CDR3 is 14 amino acids long. Trimming stripped 3 bases from V and 2 bases from J, with 10 bases between. Germline V gene sequence: CDR1 SEHNR, CDR2 FQNEAQ (reference sequence). Here the CDR3 DNA reads TGTGCCAGCAGCTTCCCCCCACAGCAAGAGACCCAGTACTTC. Translating gives CASSFPPQQETQYF.